This T cell receptor beta chain was sequenced during a study of beta chain features in type 1 diabetes. This clone was observed a few times. The antigen remains unidentified. Sorting based on CD45RO/CCR7/CD25/CD127/CD95/CD27 separated CD4+ naive, central memory, regulatory and stem cell-like memory cells. The junction had 10 bases not matched to a gene; V was cut back by 7 bases and J by 7 bases. The CDR3 spans 14 residues. Germline V gene sequence: CDR1 SQVTM, CDR2 ANQGSEA. Expressed TCRB transcripts were sequenced after all isolated RNA was converted to cDNA. There were 3 million to 4 million reads on average in the naive, central memory and regulatory T cell samples. Sequencing used immunoSEQ multiplex PCR; TCRdb keeps in-frame clones, though not all of them. The sample includes some 330,000 clones, around an eighth of them seen just once. Study findings and constraints: In all four CD4+ subsets, TCRB CDR3 length was significantly, moderately reduced in type 1 diabetes. PCR might preferentially amplify shorter templates, equally in patients and controls.

This receptor was taken from a woman under 30 with type 1 diabetes. The chain uses TRBV29-1 and TRBJ1-4, with TRBD1 matching 9 bases. The sequencing input was naive CD4+ T cells from blood. This CDR3 reads CSAVPTGGVEKLFF. The CDR3 DNA follows: TGCAGCGCTGTACCGACAGGGGGGGTTGAAAAACTGTTTTTT.